This entry lists 10 T cell receptor beta chains sequenced from one sample in a study of control samples from healthy donors and cancer patients (dated by TCRdb to the early 2020s). The library relied on the immunoSEQ multiplex PCR assay. This is the immuneACCESS table as TCRdb keeps it, with only in-frame sequences that have V and J called. A part of the clones is gone; compared with another copy, unresolved V genes explain less than half, and the rest is unexplained. Counted in this sample were 100,000 to 150,000 clones; approximately 90% of them appeared once. 6.5% to 9% of the sample lies in the top ten. Sequences were obtained from blood. The receptors derive from a woman aged 18-29 years in good health.

The chain has TRBV19 and TRBJ1-5, with D perhaps matching TRBD1 (6 bases). Trimming pared 7 bases from V and 6 bases from J, leaving 16 bases between. Germline CDR1 and CDR2: LNHDA and SQIVND (reference sequence). The CDR3 runs to 14 residues. The CDR3 nucleotides read TGTGCCAGTAACATCGGGGGGCTCGGTCAGCCCCAGCATTTT. It specifies CASNIGGLGQPQHF.

V usage is TRBV29-1 and J usage is TRBJ2-3; 10 nucleotides match TRBD1. The CDR3 contains 14 residues. The trim removed 5 bases at V and 4 bases at J, leaving 6 bases unmatched. Germline V gene lookup returns CDR1 SQVTM and CDR2 ANQGSEA. The DNA for the CDR3 is TGCAGCGTTATCCGGGACAGGGGCTCAGATACGCAGTATTTT. Translating gives CSVIRDRGSDTQYF.

This sequence joins TRBV13 and TRBJ2-5; TRBD2 agrees at 15 bases. The CDR3 sequence is 16 residues long. V lost 5 bases to trimming and J lost 5 bases; unmatched junction nucleotides: 6. The V gene's germline CDR1 is PRHDT and CDR2 FYEKMQ (reference sequence). CDR3 loop: CASSTRTSGRGETQYF. The CDR3, as DNA: TGTGCCAGCAGCACACGGACTAGCGGGAGGGGGGAGACCCAGTACTTC.

The rearrangement links TRBV29-1 to TRBJ1-1; D gene unclear. CDR1 and CDR2 (germline): SQVTM, ANQGSEA. CDR3 length: 12 amino acids. V was pared by 4 bases and J by 7 bases, with 13 bases between. Here the CDR3 reads CSVAPRPGEAFF. The CDR3 coding sequence is TGCAGCGTTGCCCCGAGGCCCGGTGAAGCTTTCTTT.

V usage is TRBV4-3 and J usage is TRBJ2-3, with TRBD2 identical over 7 bases. Germline V gene sequence: CDR1 LGHNA, CDR2 YSLEER. This CDR3 region has 15 residues. J lost 4 bases, V lost 2 bases, and 6 bases had no gene match. In DNA, the CDR3 is TGCGCCAGCAGCCAATCGGGGGGAGGAGCAGATACGCAGTATTTT. The encoded protein is CASSQSGGGADTQYF.

The V call is TRBV4-2, the J call TRBJ2-3; TRBD1 agrees at 7 bases. In germline, CDR1 is LGHNA, CDR2 YNFKEQ. The CDR3 has 17 residues. The junction had 8 bases not matched to a gene; V was cut back by 1 base and J by 1 base. The DNA of the CDR3 is TGTGCCAGCAGCCAAGCTGCGACGGGGACAGGCACAGATACGCAGTATTTT. It yields the protein CASSQAATGTGTDTQYF.

The rearrangement links TRBV4-2 to TRBJ2-1; TRBD2 might be the D (6 bases). Trimming cost V 4 bases and J 4 bases, with 14 bases left between them. The CDR3 is made up of 15 amino acids. Germline assignment: CDR1 LGHNA and CDR2 YNFKEQ. The CDR3 sequence is CASSRLVGPYNEQFF. As DNA, the CDR3 is TGTGCCAGCAGCCGACTAGTAGGGCCGTACAATGAGCAGTTCTTC.

V gene TRBV10-2 combines with J gene TRBJ2-1, with 13 bases aligning to TRBD2. Trimming at V came to 3 bases and at J to 5 bases, leaving 4 bases not matched to a gene. Germline V lookup: CDR1 WSHSY, CDR2 SAAADI. The CDR3 length is 16 residues. This chain's CDR3 is CASSDLLAGGHNEQFF. The CDR3, as DNA: TGCGCCAGCAGTGACCTACTAGCGGGGGGGCACAATGAGCAGTTCTTC.

The V gene is TRBV10-2, the J gene TRBJ2-7; unclear D gene. Deletions cut 8 bases from V and 0 bases from J, with 5 bases between. Germline CDR1 is WSHSY and CDR2 is SAAADI. The CDR3 has 11 residues. CDR3 region: CASRSSYEQYF. CDR3 sequence (DNA): TGCGCCAGCCGAAGCTCCTACGAGCAGTACTTC.

The chain couples TRBV15 to TRBJ2-1; tentatively, D is TRBD1 or TRBD2 (5 bases each). This CDR3 is built from 18 residues. V was cut by 5 bases and J by 0 bases, with 20 bases left in between. Germline values: CDR1 LNHNV, CDR2 YYDKDF (reference sequence). CDR3 residues: CATSGSGTALSSYNEQFF. The DNA of the CDR3 is TGTGCCACCAGCGGGTCCGGGACCGCCCTTAGCTCCTACAATGAGCAGTTCTTC.